This T cell receptor beta chain was obtained from a study of neurological immune-mediated disorders. Study-level points and caveats: The most TCR clonal expansion was seen in HTLV-1-associated myelopathy, and the least was seen in multiple sclerosis, which fell below healthy controls. When the repertoires were grouped phylogenetically, those of 18 of the 34 multiple sclerosis patients came together in a single cluster of related CDR3 sequences, which points to a possible repertoire-level signature.

This clonotype was detected ten times or more. Its antigen is undetermined. The authors made cDNA by 5'RACE with 10-nucleotide random UMIs. TCRdb called the 5' RACE reads again in MiXCR, with one record for every CDR3 protein. This table holds 71,000 or so distinct CDR3 sequences, approximately 5% found once. The sample was PBMCs. This receptor was identified in a woman aged 25 to 39 with multiple sclerosis.

This chain's CDR3 is CASSATRTNTGELFF. In nucleotides, the CDR3 is TGTGCCAGCAGCGCGACCCGGACCAACACCGGGGAGCTGTTTTTT. The chain recombines TRBV9 with TRBJ2-2; D not certain. The CDR3 extends over 15 amino acids. V was shortened by 3 bases and J by 2 bases, with 11 bases between the two germline ends. Germline CDR1 reads SGDLS; CDR2 reads YYNGEE.